This T cell receptor (beta chain) was sequenced for a study of memory B cells and T cells in multiple sclerosis. Findings and limits, study-wide: Clone-set sizes differed between compartments, so shared clonotype counts needed normalization.

Germline V lookup: CDR1 SGHDN, CDR2 FVKESK. CDR3 length equals 14 residues. Trimming cost V 3 bases and J 10 bases, with 16 bases left between them. CFSE-dim autoproliferating and CFSE-high non-proliferating T cells from unstimulated culture were sequenced separately. Pooled replicate wells came from 5x10^7 CFSE-labeled PBMCs cultured 7 days without stimulus. The PBMCs received approximately 0.5 uM CFSE and serum-free culture with no added stimuli. Only in-frame clones appear in the TCRdb table, and some are missing; sequencing was by immunoSEQ multiplex PCR. The sample lists 12,000 or so clones, about four fifths occurring once. In the case of this clone: Its specificity is not known.

Sequenced: PBMCs from blood kept in culture. The TCR sequence derives from a human donor with multiple sclerosis. This chain links TRBV14 with TRBJ2-1; no clear D gene. The CDR3 spells CASSQRGRFQEQFF. CDR3 DNA: TGTGCCAGCAGCCAGCGCGGTCGGTTTCAAGAGCAGTTCTTC.